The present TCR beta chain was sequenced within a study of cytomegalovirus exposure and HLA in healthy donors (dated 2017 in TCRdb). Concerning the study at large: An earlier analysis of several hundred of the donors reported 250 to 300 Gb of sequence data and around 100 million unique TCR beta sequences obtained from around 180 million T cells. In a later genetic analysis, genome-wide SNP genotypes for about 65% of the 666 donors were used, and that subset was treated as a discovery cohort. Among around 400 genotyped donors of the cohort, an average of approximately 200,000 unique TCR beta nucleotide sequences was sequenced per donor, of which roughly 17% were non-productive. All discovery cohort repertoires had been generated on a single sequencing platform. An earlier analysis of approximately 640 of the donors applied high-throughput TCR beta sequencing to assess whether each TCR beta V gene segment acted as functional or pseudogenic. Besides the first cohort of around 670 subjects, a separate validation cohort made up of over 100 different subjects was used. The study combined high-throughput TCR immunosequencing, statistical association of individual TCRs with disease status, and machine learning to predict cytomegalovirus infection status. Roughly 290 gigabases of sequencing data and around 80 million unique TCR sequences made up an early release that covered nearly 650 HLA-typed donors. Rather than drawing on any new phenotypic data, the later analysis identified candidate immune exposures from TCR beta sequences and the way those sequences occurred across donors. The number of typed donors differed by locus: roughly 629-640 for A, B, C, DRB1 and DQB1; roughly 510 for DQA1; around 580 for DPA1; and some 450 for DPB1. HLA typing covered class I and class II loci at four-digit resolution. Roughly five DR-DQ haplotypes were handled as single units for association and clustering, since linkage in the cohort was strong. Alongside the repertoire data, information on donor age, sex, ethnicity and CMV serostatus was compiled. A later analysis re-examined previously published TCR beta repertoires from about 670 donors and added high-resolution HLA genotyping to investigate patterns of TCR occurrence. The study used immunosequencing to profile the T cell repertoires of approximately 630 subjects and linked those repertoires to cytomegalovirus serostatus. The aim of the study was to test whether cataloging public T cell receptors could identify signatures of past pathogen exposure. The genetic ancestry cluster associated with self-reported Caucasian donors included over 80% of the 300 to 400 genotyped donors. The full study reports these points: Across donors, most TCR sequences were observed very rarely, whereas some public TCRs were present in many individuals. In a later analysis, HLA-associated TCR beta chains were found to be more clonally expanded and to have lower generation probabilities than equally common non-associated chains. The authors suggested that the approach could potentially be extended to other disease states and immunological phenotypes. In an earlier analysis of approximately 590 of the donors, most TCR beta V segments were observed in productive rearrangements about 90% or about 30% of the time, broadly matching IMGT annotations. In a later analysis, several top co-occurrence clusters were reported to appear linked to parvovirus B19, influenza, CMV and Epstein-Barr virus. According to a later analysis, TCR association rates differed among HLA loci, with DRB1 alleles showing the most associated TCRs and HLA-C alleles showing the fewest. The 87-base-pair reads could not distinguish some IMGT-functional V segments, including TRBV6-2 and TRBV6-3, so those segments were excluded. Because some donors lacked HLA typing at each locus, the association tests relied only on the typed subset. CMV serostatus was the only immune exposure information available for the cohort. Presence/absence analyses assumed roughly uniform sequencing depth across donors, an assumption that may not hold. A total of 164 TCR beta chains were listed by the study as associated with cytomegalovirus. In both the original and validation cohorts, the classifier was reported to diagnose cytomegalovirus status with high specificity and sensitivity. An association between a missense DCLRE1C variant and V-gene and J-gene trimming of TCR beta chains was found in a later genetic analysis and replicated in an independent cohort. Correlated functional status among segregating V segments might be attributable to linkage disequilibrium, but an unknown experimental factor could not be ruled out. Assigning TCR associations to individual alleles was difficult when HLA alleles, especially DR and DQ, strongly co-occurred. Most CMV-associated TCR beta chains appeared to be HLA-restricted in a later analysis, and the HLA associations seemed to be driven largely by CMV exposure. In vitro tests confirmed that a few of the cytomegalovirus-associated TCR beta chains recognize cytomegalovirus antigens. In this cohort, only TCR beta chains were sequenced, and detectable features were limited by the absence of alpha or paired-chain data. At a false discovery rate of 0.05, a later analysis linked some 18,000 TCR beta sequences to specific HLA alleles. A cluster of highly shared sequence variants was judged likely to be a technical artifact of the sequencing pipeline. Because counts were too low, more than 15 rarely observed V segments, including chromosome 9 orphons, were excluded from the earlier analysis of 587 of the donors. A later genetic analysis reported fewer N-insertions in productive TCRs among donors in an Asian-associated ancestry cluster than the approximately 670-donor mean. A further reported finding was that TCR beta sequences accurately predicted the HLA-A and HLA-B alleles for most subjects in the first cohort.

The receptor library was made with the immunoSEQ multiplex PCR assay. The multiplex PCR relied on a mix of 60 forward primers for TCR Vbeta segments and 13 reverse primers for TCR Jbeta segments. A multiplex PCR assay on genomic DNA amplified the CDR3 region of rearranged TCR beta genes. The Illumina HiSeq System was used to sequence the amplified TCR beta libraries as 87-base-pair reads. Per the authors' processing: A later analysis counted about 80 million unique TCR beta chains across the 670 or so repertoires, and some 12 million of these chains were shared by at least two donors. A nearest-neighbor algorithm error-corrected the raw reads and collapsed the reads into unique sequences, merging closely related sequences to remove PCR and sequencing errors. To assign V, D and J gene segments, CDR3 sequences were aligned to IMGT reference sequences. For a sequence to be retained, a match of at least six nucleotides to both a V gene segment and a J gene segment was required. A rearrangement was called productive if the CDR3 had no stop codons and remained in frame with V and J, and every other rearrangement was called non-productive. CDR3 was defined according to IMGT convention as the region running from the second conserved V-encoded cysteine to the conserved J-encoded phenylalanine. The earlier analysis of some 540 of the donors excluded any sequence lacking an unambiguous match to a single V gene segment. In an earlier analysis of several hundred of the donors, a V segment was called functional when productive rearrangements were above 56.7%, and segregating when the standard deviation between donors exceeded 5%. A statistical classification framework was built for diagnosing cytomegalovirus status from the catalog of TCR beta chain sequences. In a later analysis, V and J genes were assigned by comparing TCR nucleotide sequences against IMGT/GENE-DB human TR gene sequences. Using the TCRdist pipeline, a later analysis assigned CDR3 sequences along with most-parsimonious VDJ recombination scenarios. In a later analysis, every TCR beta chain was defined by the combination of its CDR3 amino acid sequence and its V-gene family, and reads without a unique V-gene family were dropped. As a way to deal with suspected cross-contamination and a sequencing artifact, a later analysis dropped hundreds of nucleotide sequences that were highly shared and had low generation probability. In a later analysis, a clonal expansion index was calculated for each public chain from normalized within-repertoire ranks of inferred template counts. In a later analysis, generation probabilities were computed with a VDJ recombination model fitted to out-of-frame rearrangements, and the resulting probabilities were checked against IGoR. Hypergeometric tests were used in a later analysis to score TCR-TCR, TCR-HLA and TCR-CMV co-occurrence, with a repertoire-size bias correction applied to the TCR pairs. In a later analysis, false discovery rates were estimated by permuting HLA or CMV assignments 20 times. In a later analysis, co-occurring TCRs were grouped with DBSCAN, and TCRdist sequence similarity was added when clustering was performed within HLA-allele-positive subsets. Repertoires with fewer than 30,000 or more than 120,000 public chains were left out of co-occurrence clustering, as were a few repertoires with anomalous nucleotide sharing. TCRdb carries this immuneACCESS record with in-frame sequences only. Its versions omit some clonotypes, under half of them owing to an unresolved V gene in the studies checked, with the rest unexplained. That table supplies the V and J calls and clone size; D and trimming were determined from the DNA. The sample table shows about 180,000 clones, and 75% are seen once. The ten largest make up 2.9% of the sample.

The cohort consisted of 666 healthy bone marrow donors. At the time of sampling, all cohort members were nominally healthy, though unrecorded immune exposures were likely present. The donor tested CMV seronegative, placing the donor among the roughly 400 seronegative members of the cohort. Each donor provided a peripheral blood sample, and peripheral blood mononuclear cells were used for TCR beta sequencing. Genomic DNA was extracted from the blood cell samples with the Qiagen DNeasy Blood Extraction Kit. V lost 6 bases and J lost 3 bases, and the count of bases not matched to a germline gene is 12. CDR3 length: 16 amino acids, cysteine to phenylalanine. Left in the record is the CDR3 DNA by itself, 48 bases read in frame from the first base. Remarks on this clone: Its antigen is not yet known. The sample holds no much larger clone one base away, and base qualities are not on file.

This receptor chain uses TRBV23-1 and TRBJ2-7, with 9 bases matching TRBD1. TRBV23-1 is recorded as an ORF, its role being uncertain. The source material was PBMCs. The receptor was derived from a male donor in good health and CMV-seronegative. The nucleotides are TGCGCCAGCAGCACTAAAGAAAGGACAGGGGACTACGAGCAGTACTTC. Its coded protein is CASSTKERTGDYEQYF.